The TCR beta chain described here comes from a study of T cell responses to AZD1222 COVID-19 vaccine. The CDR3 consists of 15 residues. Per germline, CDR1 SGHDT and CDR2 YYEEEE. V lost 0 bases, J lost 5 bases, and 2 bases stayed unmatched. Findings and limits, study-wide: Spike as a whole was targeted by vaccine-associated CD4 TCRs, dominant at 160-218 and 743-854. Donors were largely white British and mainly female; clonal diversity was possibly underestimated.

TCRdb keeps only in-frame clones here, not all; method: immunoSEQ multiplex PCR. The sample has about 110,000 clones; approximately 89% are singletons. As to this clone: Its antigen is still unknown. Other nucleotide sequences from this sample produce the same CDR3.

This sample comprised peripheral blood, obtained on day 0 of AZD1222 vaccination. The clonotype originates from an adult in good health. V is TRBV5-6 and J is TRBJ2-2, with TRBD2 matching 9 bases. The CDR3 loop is CASSLGLAGTGELFF. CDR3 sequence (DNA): TGTGCCAGCAGCTTGGGGCTAGCGGGAACCGGGGAGCTGTTTTTT.